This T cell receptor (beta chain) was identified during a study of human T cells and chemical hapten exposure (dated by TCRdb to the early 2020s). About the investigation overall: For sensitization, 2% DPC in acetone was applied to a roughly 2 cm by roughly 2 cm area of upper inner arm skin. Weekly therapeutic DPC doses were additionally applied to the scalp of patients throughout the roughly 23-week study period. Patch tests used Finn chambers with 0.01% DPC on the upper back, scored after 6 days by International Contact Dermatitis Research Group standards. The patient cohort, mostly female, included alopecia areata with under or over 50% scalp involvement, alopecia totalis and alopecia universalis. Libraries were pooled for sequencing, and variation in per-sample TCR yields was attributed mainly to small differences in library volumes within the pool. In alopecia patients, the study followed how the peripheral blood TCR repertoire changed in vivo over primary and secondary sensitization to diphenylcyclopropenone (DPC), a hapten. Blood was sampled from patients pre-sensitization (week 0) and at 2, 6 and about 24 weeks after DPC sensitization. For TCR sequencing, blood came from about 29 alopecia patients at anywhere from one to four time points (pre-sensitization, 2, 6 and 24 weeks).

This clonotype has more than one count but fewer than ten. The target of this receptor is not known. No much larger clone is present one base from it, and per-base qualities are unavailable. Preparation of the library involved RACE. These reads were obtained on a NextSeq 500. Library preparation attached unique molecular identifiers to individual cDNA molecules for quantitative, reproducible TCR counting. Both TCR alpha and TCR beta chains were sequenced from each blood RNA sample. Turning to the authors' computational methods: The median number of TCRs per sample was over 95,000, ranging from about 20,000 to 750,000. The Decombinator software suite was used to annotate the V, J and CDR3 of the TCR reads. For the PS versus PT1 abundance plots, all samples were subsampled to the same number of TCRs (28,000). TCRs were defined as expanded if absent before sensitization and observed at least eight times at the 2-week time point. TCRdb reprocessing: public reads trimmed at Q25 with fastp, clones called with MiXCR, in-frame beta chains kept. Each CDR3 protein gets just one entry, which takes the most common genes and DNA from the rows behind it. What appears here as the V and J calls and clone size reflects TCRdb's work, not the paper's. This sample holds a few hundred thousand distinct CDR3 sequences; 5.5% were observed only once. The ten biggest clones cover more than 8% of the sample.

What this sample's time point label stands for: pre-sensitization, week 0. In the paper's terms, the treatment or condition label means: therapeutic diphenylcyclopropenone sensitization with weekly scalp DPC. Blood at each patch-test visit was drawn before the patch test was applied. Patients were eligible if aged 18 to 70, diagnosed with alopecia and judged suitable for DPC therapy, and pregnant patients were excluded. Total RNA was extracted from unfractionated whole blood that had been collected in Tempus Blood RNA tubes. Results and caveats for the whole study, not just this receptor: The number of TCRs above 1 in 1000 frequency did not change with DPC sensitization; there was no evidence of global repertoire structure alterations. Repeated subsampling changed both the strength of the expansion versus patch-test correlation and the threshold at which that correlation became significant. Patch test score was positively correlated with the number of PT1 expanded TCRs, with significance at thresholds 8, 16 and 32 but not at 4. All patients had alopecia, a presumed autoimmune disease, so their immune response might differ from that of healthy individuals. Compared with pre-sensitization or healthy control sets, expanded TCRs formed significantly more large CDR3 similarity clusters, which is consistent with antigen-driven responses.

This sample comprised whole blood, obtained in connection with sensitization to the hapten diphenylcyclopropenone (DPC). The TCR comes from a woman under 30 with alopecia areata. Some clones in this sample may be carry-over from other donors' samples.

The CDR3 corresponds to CASSLAGQGVNEKLFF. The nucleotide sequence reads as follows: TGTGCCAGCAGCTTAGCGGGACAGGGAGTGAATGAAAAACTGTTTTTT. The rearranged segments are TRBV7-9 and TRBJ1-4, with 9 bases matching TRBD1. Per the germline V gene (reference sequence), SEHNR is the CDR1 and FQNEAQ is the CDR2. Relative to germline, V is missing 0 bases and J is missing 5 bases, with 4 bases of the junction outside any gene match. From its cysteine to its phenylalanine, the CDR3 spans 16 amino acids. Of all the DNA, just the CDR3 is kept, 48 bases in frame from base 1.